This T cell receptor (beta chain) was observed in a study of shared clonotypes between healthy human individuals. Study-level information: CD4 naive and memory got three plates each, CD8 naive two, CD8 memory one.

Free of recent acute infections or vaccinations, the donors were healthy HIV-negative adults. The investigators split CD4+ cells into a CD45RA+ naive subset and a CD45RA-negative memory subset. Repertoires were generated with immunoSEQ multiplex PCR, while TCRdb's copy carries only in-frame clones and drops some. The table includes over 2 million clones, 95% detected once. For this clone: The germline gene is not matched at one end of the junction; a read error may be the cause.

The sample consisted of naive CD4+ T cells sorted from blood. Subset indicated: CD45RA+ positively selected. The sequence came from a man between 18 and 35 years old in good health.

The CDR3 loop reads CASSLAGVVYTQYF. The CDR3 DNA sequence: TGTGCCAGCAGTTTAGCGGGAGTTGTGTATACGCAGTATTTT. J is TRBJ2-3 and V is TRBV11-2; 9 nucleotides line up with TRBD2. The CDR3 extends over 14 amino acids. CDR1 is SGHAT, CDR2 FQNNGV, per germline.